One and the same sample provided the 20 T cell receptor beta chains below, sequenced in a study of PD-1 blockade in mismatch repair-deficient tumors. Profiling relied on immunoSEQ multiplex PCR, and the TCRdb table lists in-frame clones only, not all of them. Of about 120,000 clones in the sample, 86% were seen once. The sequences come from peripheral blood, collected 44 weeks after starting pembrolizumab. The receptors shown here come from an adult with mismatch repair-deficient cancer.

The chain links TRBV27 to TRBJ2-7; 10 nucleotides match TRBD2. Germline V gives CDR1 MNHEY, CDR2 SMNVEV (reference sequence). The V segment lost 6 bases and the J segment 2 bases; nucleotides outside the gene matches: 4. CDR3 length: 14 residues. This chain's CDR3 is CASSPAGGTYEQYF. The CDR3 DNA reads TGTGCCAGCAGCCCAGCGGGAGGGACCTACGAGCAGTACTTC.

This chain uses TRBV6-5 with TRBJ1-1, with a possible D match to TRBD1 (6 bases). There are 13 residues in the CDR3. Germline-derived CDR1 and CDR2 are MNHEY and SVGAGI. V was pared by 6 bases and J by 1 base, with 9 bases between. The DNA for the CDR3 is TGTGCCAGCAGCATGACAGGGAACACTGAAGCTTTCTTT. Amino acid sequence: CASSMTGNTEAFF.

V and J are TRBV4-3 and TRBJ2-1; 8 nucleotides agree with TRBD2. The V segment lost 2 bases and the J segment 4 bases; nucleotides outside the gene matches: 4. The germline V gene has CDR1 LGHNA and CDR2 YSLEER. This CDR3 spans 15 amino acids. CDR3 DNA: TGCGCCAGCAGCCAAACGGGGGGGCCTTACAATGAGCAGTTCTTC. As protein: CASSQTGGPYNEQFF.

The chain employs TRBV5-1 and TRBJ2-5, with a weak D call TRBD1 (5 bases). The length of the CDR3 is 13 residues. V dropped 4 bases and J dropped 1 base, with 8 bases sitting between them. CDR1 and CDR2 from the germline V gene are SGHRS and YFSETQ. The CDR3 DNA follows: TGCGCCAGCAGCATTAGGGGCCAAGAGACCCAGTACTTC. Its protein product is CASSIRGQETQYF.

V gene TRBV15 combines with J gene TRBJ2-1; TRBD1 aligns across 9 bases. The CDR3 sequence is 18 residues long. The germline CDR1 and CDR2 sequences are LNHNV and YYDKDF (reference sequence). The J segment lost 5 bases and the V segment lost 0 bases, leaving 11 bases of the junction unmatched. In DNA, the CDR3 is TGTGCCACCAGCAGAGATCGTGGGGACAGGGAGGTAAACAATGAGCAGTTCTTC. Its translation: CATSRDRGDREVNNEQFF.

The rearrangement uses TRBV6-5 and TRBJ2-7, with D perhaps TRBD1 (6 bases). V lost 0 bases to trimming and J lost 3 bases, with 9 bases between them. The germline V gene encodes CDR1 MNHEY and CDR2 SVGAGI. CDR3 length equals 14 residues. The DNA of the CDR3 is TGTGCCAGCAGTTACTCCAGGGGTGGCTACGAGCAGTACTTC. This gives the protein CASSYSRGGYEQYF.

This clone was seen only a few times. The genes are TRBV10-3 and TRBJ1-2; no firm D call. This CDR3 spans 13 amino acids. The germline V and J ends were trimmed by 10 bases and 1 base, with 13 bases remaining between them. The V gene's germline CDR1 is ENHRY and CDR2 SYGVKD. The CDR3 loop is CATGRPNNYGYTF. CDR3 bases: TGTGCCACCGGACGACCTAATAACTATGGCTACACCTTC.

CDR3 region: CASSPLGREQYF. Here the CDR3 DNA reads TGTGCCAGCAGCCCCCTCGGACGCGAGCAGTACTTC. V is TRBV7-9 and J is TRBJ2-7; D uncertain. The V gene's germline CDR1 is SEHNR and CDR2 FQNEAQ (reference sequence). The CDR3 has 12 residues. V was trimmed by 5 bases and J by 6 bases, leaving 11 bases between them.

This rearrangement joins TRBV19 to TRBJ1-5, with D maybe TRBD1 (6 bases). Trimming shortened V by 5 bases and J by 3 bases, and 11 bases separated the two germline ends. The length of the CDR3 is 14 residues. CDR1 LNHDA and CDR2 SQIVND come from the germline V gene (reference sequence). The CDR3 here is CASSETGPNQPQHF. CDR3 coding DNA: TGTGCCAGTAGTGAGACAGGACCCAATCAGCCCCAGCATTTT.

The chain has TRBV28 and TRBJ2-5, with a weak D call TRBD2 (5 bases). The CDR3 sequence is 15 residues long. CDR1 is MDHEN and CDR2 is SYDVKM in the germline V gene. V shed 3 bases and J shed 1 base, with 12 bases lying between them. Here the CDR3 DNA reads TGTGCCAGCAGTTTGGATAGCGAGCTCCAAGAGACCCAGTACTTC. Translated, it gives CASSLDSELQETQYF.

The V call is TRBV4-1, the J call TRBJ1-2, with D hard to call. The CDR3 is 14 amino acids. V lost 3 bases and J lost 3, with 11 bases in between. Germline CDR1 MGHRA, CDR2 YSYEKL. In DNA form, the CDR3 reads TGCGCCAGCAGCCAGCTTCGGGATGACTATGGCTACACCTTC. This gives the protein CASSQLRDDYGYTF.

The V call is TRBV10-2, the J call TRBJ2-7, with 7 bases that match TRBD1. Looked up from germline, CDR1 is WSHSY and CDR2 is SAAADI. This CDR3 has 12 residues. The V segment lost 3 bases and the J segment 6 bases; nucleotides outside the gene matches: 2. Here the CDR3 reads CASSDDRAEQYF. The CDR3 DNA follows: TGCGCCAGCAGTGATGACAGGGCCGAGCAGTACTTC.

Comments on this clone: One junction end disagrees with the germline gene, perhaps due to a read error. The rearrangement uses TRBV5-4 and TRBJ2-2; perhaps TRBD2 as D (6 bases). The CDR3 extends over 17 amino acids. Germline-derived CDR1 and CDR2 are SGHNT and YYREEE (reference sequence). The CDR3 sequence is CASSQQWGDANTGELFF. Here the CDR3 DNA reads TGCGCCAGCAGCCAGCAGTGGGGGGACGCGAACACCGGGGAGCTGTTTTTT. The variable domain in full, with the rest retrieved from reference TRBV5-4 and TRBJ2-2, is ETGVTQSPTHLIKTRGQQVTLRCSSQSGHNTVSWYQQALGQGPQFIFQYYREEENGRGNFPPRFSGLQFPNYSSELNVNALELDDSALYLCASSQQWGDANTGELFFGEGSRLTVL.

The J gene is TRBJ2-3, the V gene TRBV7-2; no firm D call. Trimming stripped 5 bases from V and 2 bases from J, with 11 bases between. The CDR3 runs to 14 residues. Germline CDR1 reads SGHTA; CDR2 reads FQGNSA. The CDR3 DNA follows: TGTGCCAGCAGCCTTAAGATAATCACAGATACGCAGTATTTT. It encodes CASSLKIITDTQYF.

There are a few counts of this clone. This rearrangement joins TRBV7-2 to TRBJ1-1; no definite D call. CDR3 length: 11 amino acids. CDR1 and CDR2 from the germline V gene are SGHTA and FQGNSA. V gave up 8 bases and J gave up 4 bases, with 8 bases separating them. The CDR3: CASSQRTEAFF. The CDR3 DNA is TGTGCCAGCTCTCAGCGCACTGAAGCTTTCTTT.

The chain employs TRBV25-1 and TRBJ1-4; a possible D gene is TRBD1 (5 bases). Trimming left V 0 bases short and J 3 bases short, with 14 bases between. From germline, CDR1 is MGHDK and CDR2 SYGVNS. The CDR3 sequence is 17 residues long. The CDR3 loop is CASSEYKPRGANEKLFF. CDR3 coding DNA: TGTGCCAGCAGTGAATATAAGCCGAGGGGAGCTAATGAAAAACTGTTTTTT.

This sequence joins TRBV7-2 and TRBJ1-3, with TRBD1 identical over 8 bases. Germline lookup yields CDR1 SGHTA and CDR2 FQGNSA. This CDR3 has 14 amino acids. The CDR3 DNA reads TGTGCGACCGGACAGGGATCCTCCGGAAACACCATATATTTT. This codes for CATGQGSSGNTIYF. Based on the CDR3 plus reference TRBV7-2 and TRBJ1-3, the full variable domain is GAGVSQSPSNKVTEKGKDVELRCDPISGHTALYWYRQSLGQGLEFLIYFQGNSAPDKSGLPSDRFSAERTGGSVSTLTIQRTQQEDSAVYLCATGQGSSGNTIYFGEGSWLTVV.

The chain is built from TRBV7-2 and TRBJ2-7; TRBD2 agrees at 13 bases. The V gene end was trimmed by 3 bases and the J gene end by 1 base; junction bases not matched to a gene: 9. The CDR3 is 18 amino acids. CDR1 and CDR2 from the germline V gene are SGHTA and FQGNSA. The CDR3 DNA follows: TGTGCCAGCAGCTTCTTGGGAGGGACTAGCGGGACTTCCTACGAGCAGTACTTC. This sequence encodes CASSFLGGTSGTSYEQYF.

The chain joins TRBV7-9 to TRBJ2-3, with 7 bases lining up with TRBD1. Germline V CDR1 and CDR2: SEHNR, FQNEAQ (reference sequence). CDR3 length: 15 residues. V was pared by 5 bases and J by 2 bases, with 7 bases of the junction left unmatched. The CDR3 DNA sequence: TGTGCCAGCAGCCCAGACAGGGACCTCACAGATACGCAGTATTTT. It specifies CASSPDRDLTDTQYF.

In this sample, this clone turned up a few times. Mismatch with germline at one junction end may stem from a read error. This chain joins TRBV7-2 and TRBJ2-7; TRBD1 agrees at 9 bases. The V gene's germline CDR1 is SGHTA and CDR2 FQGNSA. The length of the CDR3 is 15 residues. The CDR3 nucleotides read TGCGCCAGCAGCCAAGAGACAGGGGGTTCCTACGAGCAGTACTTC. Residues: CASSQETGGSYEQYF.